Included here is one T cell receptor beta chain sequence, with context. The sample comes from a study of technical replicates of blood from a handful of donors. CDR1 SGHNT and CDR2 YYREEE come from the germline V gene (reference sequence). This CDR3 comprises 17 residues. V lost 6 bases, J lost 5 bases, and 17 bases stayed unmatched. Sequencing was performed with immunoSEQ multiplex PCR; in TCRdb, only in-frame clones are kept and a portion is missing. The table has around 58,000 clones, around nine tenths seen once; the top ten hold under 6.5%. Sequences were obtained from PBMCs. This clonotype originated in a human donor in good health. Some clones in this sample may be carry-over from other donors' samples. The chain is built from TRBV5-4 and TRBJ2-5; 9 positions agree with TRBD2. The CDR3 here is CASTFGFGSGGRETQYF. Here the CDR3 DNA reads TGTGCCAGCACCTTTGGGTTTGGTAGCGGGGGAAGGGAGACCCAGTACTTC.